Listed below are T cell receptor beta chains from one sample, sequenced in a study of naive and memory T cell subsets. MiXCR, run by TCRdb on the UMI-ligation and nested PCR reads, gives a single entry per CDR3 protein. The table has approximately 140,000 distinct CDR3 sequences, approximately 21% seen once. The source material was naive CD8+ T cells from blood. Receptors were obtained from a human donor in good health. Each CDR3 is given with its conserved first and last residue. A D gene is named only where the DNA matches it firmly. Size is stated for part of the rows, as once, few or many counts, or as a class when the clone is expanded.

>TRBJ1-1|.|TRBV28|few
TGTGCCAGCAGGATAGATTTGAACACTGAAGCTTTCTTT
CASRIDLNTEAFF
>TRBJ2-1|.|TRBV14|.
TGTGCCAGCAGCCAGACGTTAGAGTTGGATGAGCAGTTCTTC
CASSQTLELDEQFF
>TRBJ2-7|.|TRBV27|.
TGTGCCAGCGGAGTAGGCAGGGGCTACGAGCAGTACTTC
CASGVGRGYEQYF
>TRBJ1-2|TRBD1|TRBV7-6|.
TGTGCCAGCAGCTTAGAGACAGGGAGTGGCTACACCTTC
CASSLETGSGYTF
>TRBJ1-2|.|TRBV29-1|many
TGCAGCGTTTTTAGCGGGACCGGCTATGGCTACACCTTC
CSVFSGTGYGYTF
>TRBJ1-2|.|TRBV27|few
TGTGCCAGCAGTTTGGGATTACGGCATGGCTACACCTTC
CASSLGLRHGYTF
>TRBJ2-7|TRBD1|TRBV27|.
TGTGCCAGCAGTTTCAGGGGGCGCTACGAGCAGTACTTC
CASSFRGRYEQYF
>TRBJ1-4|.|TRBV7-2|few
TGTGCCAGCTCTTCCGGCCGGGGTTCGGGTGAAAAACTGTTTTTT
CASSSGRGSGEKLFF
>TRBJ2-3|.|TRBV7-2|.
TGTGCCAGCAGCAACTGGGGGATCACAGATACGCAGTATTTT
CASSNWGITDTQYF
>TRBJ1-4|TRBD1|TRBV20-1|few
TGCAGTGCTAGCCGGGACAGGGGTTATGAAAAACTGTTTTTT
CSASRDRGYEKLFF
>TRBJ2-5|TRBD1|TRBV5-5|.
TGTGCCAGCAGCTTGGGGGGCGGGACAGGTTTGTTCCCCGAGACCCAGTACTTC
CASSLGGGTGLFPETQYF
>TRBJ2-3|.|TRBV12-3/TRBV12-4|few
TGTGCCAGCAGTTTTTTGACAGGCACAGATACGCAGTATTTT
CASSFLTGTDTQYF
>TRBJ2-2|.|TRBV12-3/TRBV12-4|.
TGTGCCAGCGGGAACAGCCTCACCGGGGAGCTGTTTTTT
CASGNSLTGELFF
>TRBJ1-5|.|TRBV6-1|many
TGTGCCAGCAGTGAAAGTAGGAGCGGGGGGCCCCAGCATTTT
CASSESRSGGPQHF
>TRBJ2-5|.|TRBV20-1|.
TGCAGTGCTAACCGGGACCCAGGCGGAGAGACCCAGTACTTC
CSANRDPGGETQYF
>TRBJ2-1|TRBD2|TRBV11-2|.
TGTGCCAGCAGCCCGGGACTAGTTATCTATGAGCAGTTCTTC
CASSPGLVIYEQFF
>TRBJ2-2|.|TRBV6-2/TRBV6-3|.
TGTGCCAGCAGTTCTTGGGCCGGGGAGCTGTTTTTT
CASSSWAGELFF
>TRBJ2-7|TRBD1|TRBV6-5|.
TGTGCCACCGGGGAAAGGGACAGCTACGAGCAGTACTTC
CATGERDSYEQYF
>TRBJ2-5|TRBD2|TRBV2|few
TGTGCCAGCAGTGATCAGGAGGCTAGCGGGCAAGAGACCCAGTACTTC
CASSDQEASGQETQYF
>TRBJ1-2|.|TRBV6-1|few
TGTGCCACTCCGGTCGGGCTAACTCGCTATGGCTACACCTTC
CATPVGLTRYGYTF
>TRBJ2-1|.|TRBV9|many
TGTGCCAGCAGCGTATTCGAACACAATGAGCAGTTCTTC
CASSVFEHNEQFF
>TRBJ2-7|TRBD2|TRBV7-6|.
TGTGCCAGCAGCTTAGGCGGGGGAACCTACGAGCAGTACTTC
CASSLGGGTYEQYF
>TRBJ1-4|TRBD1|TRBV12-3/TRBV12-4|few
TGTGCCAGCAGGCGGCCTGGGACAGAGGTTTTGTTTTTT
CASRRPGTEVLFF
>TRBJ1-1|.|TRBV28|.
TGTGCCAGCACCACTTATGGTGATGGGGCTTTCTTT
CASTTYGDGAFF
>TRBJ2-1|.|TRBV4-3|.
TGCGCCAGCAGCTACGACTGGGACGAATACAATGAGCAGTTCTTC
CASSYDWDEYNEQFF
>TRBJ2-1|TRBD1|TRBV5-6|few
TGTGCCAGCAGCCCACCGGGACAGGGCGGTAATGAGCAGTTCTTC
CASSPPGQGGNEQFF
>TRBJ2-7|.|TRBV5-6|few
TGTGCCAGCAGCCATACGGATACTCGCTACGAGCAGTACTTC
CASSHTDTRYEQYF
>TRBJ2-7|TRBD2|TRBV10-3|.
TGTGCCATCAGTGAACTAGCGGGAGTTGACGAGCAGTACTTC
CAISELAGVDEQYF
>TRBJ2-3|.|TRBV7-2|few
TGTGCCAGCAGCTTAGTGACGGACACAGATACGCAGTATTTT
CASSLVTDTDTQYF
>TRBJ2-3|TRBD1|TRBV13|.
TGTGCCAGCAGCTTTGGGACAGGTGACACAGATACGCAGTATTTT
CASSFGTGDTDTQYF
>TRBJ1-1|TRBD1|TRBV13|few
TGTGCCAGCAGCTCCGGACAGGGGATTACTGAAGCTTTCTTT
CASSSGQGITEAFF
>TRBJ2-7|TRBD2|TRBV23-1|.
TGCGCCAGCAGAGGTGCGGGAGGGGTATACGAGCAGTACTTC
CASRGAGGVYEQYF
>TRBJ1-1|.|TRBV10-2|.
TGCGCCAGCAGTTGGGGAACGAACACTGAAGCTTTCTTT
CASSWGTNTEAFF
>TRBJ1-1|.|TRBV20-1|.
TGCACCCTAAGGTCCGCTGAAGCTTTCTTT
CTLRSAEAFF
>TRBJ2-1|.|TRBV14|few
TGTGCCAGCAGCCAAGATCTTTTGGGGAATTGGTCCTACAATGAGCAGTTCTTC
CASSQDLLGNWSYNEQFF
>TRBJ1-1|.|TRBV6-1|.
TGTGCCAGCAGTGAAGCGATGTATGAGGGCACTGAAGCTTTCTTT
CASSEAMYEGTEAFF
>TRBJ2-7|TRBD2|TRBV7-9|.
TGTGCCAGCAGTTCCCACGGGACTAGCGGGAACGAGCAGTACTTC
CASSSHGTSGNEQYF
>TRBJ2-1|TRBD2|TRBV11-1|.
TGTGCCAGCAGCTTAGTAGCGGGGCTAGCGAGCGATGAGCAGTTCTTC
CASSLVAGLASDEQFF
>TRBJ1-2|.|TRBV4-1|.
TGCGCCAGCAGCCCTGGCGCAGGGTCCAATGGTGGCTACACCTTC
CASSPGAGSNGGYTF
>TRBJ2-1|.|TRBV20-1|few
TGCAGTGGAGAGCCGGCCAGCTCCTACAATGAGCAGTTCTTC
CSGEPASSYNEQFF
>TRBJ2-1|.|TRBV7-6|few
TGTGCCAGCAGCTTAGATGTGGGGAGCGCCTACAATGAGCAGTTCTTC
CASSLDVGSAYNEQFF
>TRBJ2-7|.|TRBV7-2|.
TGTGCCAGCAGCCCGTCCGACTCCTACGAGCAGTACTTC
CASSPSDSYEQYF
>TRBJ1-1|.|TRBV12-3/TRBV12-4|once
TGTGCCAGCAGTCCCACAGTGACTGAAGCTTTCTTT
CASSPTVTEAFF
>TRBJ2-7|TRBD2|TRBV6-5|few
TGTGCCAGCAGTTACGCGACTAGCGGGAGGGCACTTGGAGAGCAGTACTTC
CASSYATSGRALGEQYF
>TRBJ2-3|.|TRBV7-9|.
TGTGCCAGCACAGCAGTGGTGCTAACAGATACGCAGTATTTT
CASTAVVLTDTQYF
>TRBJ2-2|TRBD1|TRBV20-1|.
TGCAGTGCTAGAGACTACAGGGGCGCGAACACCGGGGAGCTGTTTTTT
CSARDYRGANTGELFF